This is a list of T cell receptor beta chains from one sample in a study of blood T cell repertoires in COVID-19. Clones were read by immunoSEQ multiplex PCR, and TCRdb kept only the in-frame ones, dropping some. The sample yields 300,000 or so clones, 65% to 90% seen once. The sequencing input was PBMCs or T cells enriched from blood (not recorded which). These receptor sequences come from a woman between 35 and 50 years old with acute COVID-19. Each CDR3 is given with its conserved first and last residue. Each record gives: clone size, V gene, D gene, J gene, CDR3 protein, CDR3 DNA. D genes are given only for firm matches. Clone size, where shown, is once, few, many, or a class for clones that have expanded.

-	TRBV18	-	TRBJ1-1	CASSPQGVRGTEAFF	TGTGCCAGCTCACCACAGGGGGTGAGGGGAACTGAAGCTTTCTTT
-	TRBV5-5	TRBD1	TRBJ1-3	CASSWGQGKAGNTIYF	TGTGCCAGCAGCTGGGGACAGGGGAAAGCTGGAAACACCATATATTTT
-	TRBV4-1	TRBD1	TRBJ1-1	CASSQDRQGLAEAFF	TGCGCCAGCAGCCAAGATAGACAGGGATTGGCTGAAGCTTTCTTT
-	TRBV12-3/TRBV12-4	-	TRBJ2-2	CASSLGGPGELFF	TGTGCCAGCAGTTTAGGGGGGCCCGGGGAGCTGTTTTTT
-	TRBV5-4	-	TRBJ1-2	CASSFGQFYGYTF	TGTGCCAGCAGCTTTGGACAGTTCTATGGCTACACCTTC
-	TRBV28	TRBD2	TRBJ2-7	CASSPGLAVPSSYEQYF	TGTGCCAGCAGTCCGGGACTAGCGGTTCCGAGCTCCTACGAGCAGTACTTC
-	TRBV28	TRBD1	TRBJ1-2	CASSSGTGNYGYTF	TGTGCCAGCAGTTCCGGGACAGGGAACTATGGCTACACCTTC
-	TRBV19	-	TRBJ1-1	CATGVSTEAFF	TGTGCCACGGGGGTCTCGACTGAAGCTTTCTTT
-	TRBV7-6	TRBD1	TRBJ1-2	CASSEGTGGANYGYTF	TGTGCCAGCAGCGAGGGGACAGGGGGCGCGAACTATGGCTACACCTTC
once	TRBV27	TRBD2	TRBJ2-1	CASSLSDLAGTSWGNEQFF	TGTGCCAGCAGTTTATCGGACTTAGCCGGGACTAGCTGGGGAAATGAGCAGTTCTTC
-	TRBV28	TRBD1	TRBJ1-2	CASSLDTGTAHGYTF	TGTGCCAGCAGTTTAGATACTGGGACAGCTCATGGCTACACCTTC
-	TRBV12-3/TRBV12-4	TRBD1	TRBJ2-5	CASSLTGAETQYF	TGTGCCAGCAGTTTAACAGGGGCAGAGACCCAGTACTTC
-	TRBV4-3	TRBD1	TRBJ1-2	CASSQGSQGAYGYTF	TGCGCCAGCAGCCAGGGATCCCAGGGGGCGTATGGCTACACCTTC
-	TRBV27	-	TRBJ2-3	CASSLKDRFTDTQYF	TGTGCCAGCAGTTTAAAGGACAGATTCACAGATACGCAGTATTTT
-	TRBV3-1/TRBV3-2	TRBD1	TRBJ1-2	CASSPAQGSYGYTF	TGTGCCAGCAGCCCAGCACAGGGGAGCTATGGCTACACCTTC
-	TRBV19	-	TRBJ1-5	CASSRAGVGNQPQHF	TGTGCCAGTAGTAGAGCAGGGGTTGGGAATCAGCCCCAGCATTTT
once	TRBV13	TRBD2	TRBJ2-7	CASSSKGLYSGGEQYF	TGTGCCAGCAGCTCCAAGGGACTTTACAGCGGGGGCGAGCAGTACTTC
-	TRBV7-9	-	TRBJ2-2	CASSFPKLVSAGELFF	TGTGCCAGCAGCTTTCCTAAATTGGTGTCCGCCGGGGAGCTGTTTTTT
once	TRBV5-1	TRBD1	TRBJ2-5	CASSRGQNQETQYF	TGCGCCAGCAGCCGGGGACAGAACCAAGAGACCCAGTACTTC
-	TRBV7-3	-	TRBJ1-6	CASRSSGSYNSPLHF	TGTGCCAGCAGGTCGTCAGGCTCCTATAATTCACCCCTCCACTTT
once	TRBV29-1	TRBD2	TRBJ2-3	CSIEGILASGITDTQYF	TGCAGCATTGAGGGGATCCTGGCTAGCGGGATCACAGATACGCAGTATTTT
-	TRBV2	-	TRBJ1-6	CASARGPSNSPLHF	TGTGCCAGCGCTCGAGGGCCGTCGAATTCACCCCTCCACTTT
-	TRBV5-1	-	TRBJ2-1	CASSVDPAGYEQFF	TGCGCCAGCAGCGTGGACCCTGCGGGATATGAGCAGTTCTTC
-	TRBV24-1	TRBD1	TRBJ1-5	CATSASDRGGNQPQHF	TGTGCCACCAGTGCCTCGGACAGGGGTGGCAATCAGCCCCAGCATTTT
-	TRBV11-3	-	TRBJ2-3	CASSYYQTDTQYF	TGTGCCAGCAGCTACTACCAGACAGATACGCAGTATTTT
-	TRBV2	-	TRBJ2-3	CASTQGARGNTQYF	TGTGCCAGCACCCAGGGGGCGCGGGGGAATACGCAGTATTTT
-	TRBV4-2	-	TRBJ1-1	CASSQDQGVTEAFF	TGTGCCAGCAGCCAAGATCAAGGGGTGACTGAAGCTTTCTTT
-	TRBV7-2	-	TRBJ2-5	CASSLEAGAQETQYF	TGTGCCAGCAGCTTAGAGGCAGGGGCCCAAGAGACCCAGTACTTC
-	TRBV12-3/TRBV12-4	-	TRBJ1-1	CASSWRETEAFF	TGTGCCAGCAGTTGGAGGGAAACTGAAGCTTTCTTT
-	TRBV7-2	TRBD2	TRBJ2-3	CASSLYAGGVTDTQYF	TGTGCCAGCAGCTTATATGCGGGGGGGGTGACAGATACGCAGTATTTT
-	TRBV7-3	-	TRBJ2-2	CASSLGSKITGELFF	TGTGCCAGCAGCTTGGGCAGTAAGATCACCGGGGAGCTGTTTTTT
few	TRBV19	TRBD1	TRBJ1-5	CASSIRQGGQPQHF	TGTGCCAGTAGTATCCGACAGGGCGGGCAGCCCCAGCATTTT